The 28 T cell receptor beta chains reported below all come from one sample, sequenced in a study of cytomegalovirus exposure and HLA in healthy donors. Only in-frame clones appear in the TCRdb table, and some are missing; sequencing was by immunoSEQ multiplex PCR. The sample lists hundreds of thousands of clones; around 90% were seen once. Sequencing was carried out using PBMCs. The receptor source for this set is a woman in her twenties or thirties in good health and CMV-seronegative.

The chain uses TRBV28 and TRBJ2-7, with D maybe TRBD2 (6 bases). The CDR3 runs 15 residues. V was cut by 6 bases and J by 7 bases, with 22 bases left in between. CDR1 MDHEN and CDR2 SYDVKM come from the germline V gene. The CDR3 DNA reads as TGTGCCAGCAGGACCCCGCCGGGAGAGTCGGGTGAGCAGTACTTC. Amino acid sequence: CASRTPPGESGEQYF.

J is TRBJ2-5 and V is TRBV7-2, with a tentative D call TRBD2 (6 bases). Germline CDR1 reads SGHTA; CDR2 reads FQGNSA. Trimming left V 5 bases short and J 5 bases short, with 21 bases between. The CDR3 is 16 residues long. This chain's CDR3 is CASSQFRAGSGETQYF. The CDR3 DNA is TGTGCCAGCAGCCAATTTAGGGCGGGAAGCGGGGAGACCCAGTACTTC.

This chain links TRBV7-7 with TRBJ2-5; TRBD2 matches 9 bases. The junction had 16 bases not matched to a gene; V was cut back by 1 base and J by 10 bases. The CDR3 is made up of 17 amino acids. Germline lookup yields CDR1 SSHAT and CDR2 FNYEAQ (reference sequence). The CDR3 bases are TGTGCCAGCAGCTTAGAGGTTAAAGAGTACCTAGCGGGGATCCAGTACTTC. It translates to CASSLEVKEYLAGIQYF.

This clone was seen a single time. The CDR3 DNA follows: TGTGCCAGCAGCGCCCCTGCCCCCTCCGGGGCCGGGGAGCTGTTTTTT. Encoded protein: CASSAPAPSGAGELFF. This chain uses TRBV28 with TRBJ2-2; perhaps TRBD2 as D (5 bases). Per germline, CDR1 MDHEN and CDR2 SYDVKM. Deletions cut 6 bases from V and 6 bases from J, with 20 bases between. This CDR3 contains 16 residues.

The chain uses TRBV28 and TRBJ2-7; tentatively, D is TRBD1 or TRBD2 (5 bases each). This CDR3 spans 16 amino acids. Germline loops: CDR1 MDHEN, CDR2 SYDVKM. Trimming took 4 bases from V and 5 from J, leaving 21 bases between them. Written as DNA, the CDR3 is TGTGCCAGCAGTTCCACCGGGACCGAGGCCGTGAACGAGCAGTACTTC. Translated, it gives CASSSTGTEAVNEQYF.

This clone was detected a few times. The chain carries TRBV27 and TRBJ2-3; possibly TRBD1 for D (6 bases). There are 14 residues in the CDR3. CDR1 is MNHEY and CDR2 is SMNVEV in the germline V gene (reference sequence). Trimming removed 5 bases from V and 4 bases from J, with 13 bases in between. The CDR3 coding sequence is TGTGCCAGCAGTAAAGACAGGCTCGCAGATACGCAGTATTTT. It encodes CASSKDRLADTQYF.

The chain couples TRBV18 to TRBJ2-7; no clear D gene. Trimming shortened V by 6 bases and J by 4 bases, and 13 bases separated the two germline ends. The germline gives CDR1 KGHSH, CDR2 LQKENI. The CDR3 consists of 13 residues. CDR3 bases: TGTGCCAGCTCCCCTTCTGACGGGTACGAGCAGTACTTC. Protein: CASSPSDGYEQYF.

This chain connects TRBV11-3 to TRBJ2-6; D is ambiguous. There are 14 residues in the CDR3. Between the trimmed V and J ends, which lost 3 bases and 0 bases, there was a span of 3 bases. Germline lookup yields CDR1 SGHNT and CDR2 YENEEA. CDR3 sequence reads: CASSFNSGANVLTF. The DNA for the CDR3 is TGTGCCAGCAGCTTTAACTCTGGGGCCAACGTCCTGACTTTC.

For the CDR3, the DNA is TGTGCCAGCAGTCACCTAGGGGCCGGGTGGAATGAGCAGTTCTTC. It is translated as CASSHLGAGWNEQFF. The V gene is TRBV14, the J gene TRBJ2-1, with TRBD1 as a possible D gene (5 bases). Per germline, CDR1 SGHDN and CDR2 FVKESK. The CDR3 spans 15 residues. V was pared by 6 bases and J by 7 bases, with 19 bases between.

The chain links TRBV29-1 to TRBJ2-1; no definite D call. Germline V gene data show CDR1 as SQVTM and CDR2 as ANQGSEA. This CDR3 comprises 11 residues. V dropped 4 bases and J dropped 7 bases, with 8 bases sitting between them. CDR3 coding DNA: TGCAGCGTTGTAACGAAAAATGAGCAGTTCTTC. It yields the protein CSVVTKNEQFF.

The rearrangement links TRBV5-6 to TRBJ2-5; tentative D call: TRBD2 (6 bases). Germline CDR1 and CDR2: SGHDT and YYEEEE. Trimming took off 0 bases at V and 3 bases at J, with 12 bases between the two ends. CDR3 length: 15 amino acids. Written as DNA, the CDR3 is TGTGCCAGCAGCTTGGAGGGCACGGGAGAAGAGACCCAGTACTTC. Its protein is CASSLEGTGEETQYF.

Here the CDR3 DNA reads TGTGCCAGCGATGTGGAGCTAGCGGGAGGACACAATGAGCAGTTCTTC. Translation: CASDVELAGGHNEQFF. The rearrangement links TRBV28 to TRBJ2-1; 11 bases line up with TRBD2. Losses at the gene ends were 8 bases for V and 5 bases for J; bases not matched to a gene: 11. The CDR3 loop spans 16 amino acids. Germline lookup yields CDR1 MDHEN and CDR2 SYDVKM.

This chain links TRBV14 with TRBJ2-7; D gene uncertain. The CDR3 spans 14 residues. The germline V gene has CDR1 SGHDN and CDR2 FVKESK. With 4 bases removed from V and 3 bases from J, the gap between germline ends came to 13 bases. As DNA, the CDR3 is TGTGCCAGCAGCCTTTTGGGGATCGGCTACGAGCAGTACTTC. It codes for CASSLLGIGYEQYF.

The chain couples TRBV28 to TRBJ2-1, with D hard to call. CDR1 and CDR2 (germline): MDHEN, SYDVKM. The V gene lost 7 bases and the J gene lost 7 bases, with 14 bases spanning the gap. This CDR3 has 13 amino acids. CDR3 DNA: TGTGCCAGCACCACAACTTGGGGAAATGAGCAGTTCTTC. Amino acid sequence: CASTTTWGNEQFF.

The chain couples TRBV6-6 to TRBJ1-3; D remains unclear. The CDR3 contains 15 residues. The V and J ends lost 0 bases and 0 bases respectively, with 6 bases between them. In germline, CDR1 is MNHNY, CDR2 SVGAGI (reference sequence). The CDR3 sequence: CASSYSQSSGNTIYF. For the CDR3, the DNA is TGTGCCAGCAGTTACTCCCAGTCCTCTGGAAACACCATATATTTT.

The chain joins TRBV28 to TRBJ2-1, with D perhaps assigned TRBD1 or TRBD2 (5 bases each). Trimming took 6 bases from V and 8 from J, leaving 8 bases between them. The CDR3 has 11 residues. Germline-derived CDR1 and CDR2 are MDHEN and SYDVKM. The CDR3 reads CASSRGDEQFF. The CDR3 bases are TGTGCCAGCAGCCGGGGCGATGAGCAGTTCTTC.

The V and J genes are TRBV27 and TRBJ2-1, with 8 positions matching TRBD1. Germline V gives CDR1 MNHEY, CDR2 SMNVEV (reference sequence). This CDR3 spans 15 amino acids. Losses at the gene ends were 3 bases for V and 5 bases for J; bases not matched to a gene: 6. CDR3 residues: CASSLPGQGNNEQFF. The CDR3 DNA reads TGTGCCAGCAGTTTGCCCGGACAGGGAAACAATGAGCAGTTCTTC.

The chain uses TRBV7-6 and TRBJ1-1; the D is unclear. The CDR3 runs to 12 residues. V gave up 2 bases and J gave up 3 bases, with 4 bases separating them. Germline V gene lookup returns CDR1 SGHVS and CDR2 FNYEAQ. The CDR3, as DNA: TGTGCCAGCAGCTTAACGGACACTGAAGCTTTCTTT. Its protein is CASSLTDTEAFF. Combining the CDR3 with reference TRBV7-6 and TRBJ1-1 gives the whole variable domain GAGVSQSPRYKVTKRGQDVALRCDPISGHVSLYWYRQALGQGPEFLTYFNYEAQQDKSGLPNDRFSAERPEGSISTLTIQRTEQRDSAMYRCASSLTDTEAFFGQGTRLTVV.

The rearrangement uses TRBV18 and TRBJ2-7; the match to TRBD1 covers 8 bases. CDR1 and CDR2 (germline): KGHSH, LQKENI. CDR3 length: 14 residues. After removal of 3 bases from V and 3 bases from J, the junction contained 4 bases not matched to a gene. In DNA, the CDR3 is TGTGCCAGCTCACCTGGGACAGGCCGCTACGAGCAGTACTTC. It translates to CASSPGTGRYEQYF.

J is TRBJ2-3 and V is TRBV27, with a tentative D call TRBD1 (6 bases). V lost 7 bases and J lost 6, with 20 bases in between. The CDR3 is made up of 15 amino acids. CDR1 is MNHEY, CDR2 SMNVEV, per germline (reference sequence). The chain's CDR3 is CASKGTTPKIDTQYF. In DNA, the CDR3 is TGTGCCAGCAAAGGGACAACCCCGAAAATTGATACGCAGTATTTT.

The gene calls are TRBV7-2 and TRBJ2-7, with 10 bases fitting TRBD1. The V and J ends lost 2 bases and 2 bases, in that order; junction bases with no gene match: 9. This CDR3 has 17 amino acids. Germline-derived CDR1 and CDR2 are SGHTA and FQGNSA. CDR3 sequence: CASSLYGTGQGAYEQYF. CDR3 DNA: TGTGCCAGCAGCTTATATGGAACTGGACAGGGGGCCTACGAGCAGTACTTC. Complete variable domain (other parts from reference TRBV7-2 and TRBJ2-7): GAGVSQSPSNKVTEKGKDVELRCDPISGHTALYWYRQSLGQGLEFLIYFQGNSAPDKSGLPSDRFSAERTGGSVSTLTIQRTQQEDSAVYLCASSLYGTGQGAYEQYFGPGTRLTVT.

The chain links TRBV5-5 to TRBJ2-1; D may be TRBD2 (5 bases). The CDR3 has 16 residues. V was pared by 0 bases and J by 2 bases, with 12 bases between. CDR1 and CDR2 from the germline V gene are SGHKS and YYEKEE (reference sequence). The CDR3 bases are TGTGCCAGCAGCTTGGGGAGCGGCCCGGCCTACAATGAGCAGTTCTTC. It is translated as CASSLGSGPAYNEQFF. The whole variable domain, remainder taken from reference TRBV5-5 and TRBJ2-1, is DAGVTQSPTHLIKTRGQQVTLRCSPISGHKSVSWYQQVLGQGPQFIFQYYEKEERGRGNFPDRFSARQFPNYSSELNVNALLLGDSALYLCASSLGSGPAYNEQFFGPGTRLTVL.

The chain links TRBV7-8 to TRBJ2-5; a possible D gene is TRBD2 (7 bases). V shed 7 bases and J shed 2 bases, with 17 bases lying between them. The CDR3 length is 15 residues. The germline V gene has CDR1 SGHVS and CDR2 FQNEAQ. In DNA form, the CDR3 reads TGTGCCAGCAATCCGGGGGGTAGGGGGCAAGAGACCCAGTACTTC. It yields the protein CASNPGGRGQETQYF.

The V and J genes are TRBV25-1 and TRBJ2-2; no firm D call. V was clipped by 4 bases and J by 2 bases, with 11 bases between them. Germline assignment: CDR1 MGHDK and CDR2 SYGVNS. CDR3 size: 15 residues. The CDR3 nucleotides read TGTGCCAGCAGTGGTGTGGCCTTTAACACCGGGGAGCTGTTTTTT. Its translation: CASSGVAFNTGELFF.

The chain employs TRBV11-1 and TRBJ2-3, with unresolved D. V lost 2 bases and J lost 3, with 6 bases in between. The germline gives CDR1 SGHAT, CDR2 FQDESV (reference sequence). The CDR3 spans 13 residues. The CDR3 protein is CASSLFRTDTQYF. The CDR3 DNA sequence: TGTGCCAGCAGCTTATTCAGAACAGATACGCAGTATTTT.

The chain employs TRBV13 and TRBJ2-3; the match to TRBD2 covers 8 bases. Germline values: CDR1 PRHDT, CDR2 FYEKMQ (reference sequence). The V segment lost 5 bases and the J segment 5 bases; nucleotides outside the gene matches: 9. The CDR3 has 15 amino acids. In DNA form, the CDR3 reads TGTGCCAGCAGCCGCAGCGGGAGTGAAGGAGATACGCAGTATTTT. It specifies CASSRSGSEGDTQYF.

The chain couples TRBV5-1 to TRBJ2-1; 9 bases fit TRBD2. The junction had 4 bases not matched to a gene; V was cut back by 5 bases and J by 1 base. The CDR3 is made up of 15 amino acids. Germline V CDR1 and CDR2: SGHRS, YFSETQ. The CDR3 bases are TGCGCCAGCAGGCCAGCGGGAGGATCCTACAATGAGCAGTTCTTC. This codes for CASRPAGGSYNEQFF. Variable domain in full (rest from reference TRBV5-1 and TRBJ2-1): KAGVTQTPRYLIKTRGQQVTLSCSPISGHRSVSWYQQTPGQGLQFLFEYFSETQRNKGNFPGRFSGRQFSNSRSEMNVSTLELGDSALYLCASRPAGGSYNEQFFGPGTRLTVL.

This clone appeared a single time. The chain employs TRBV18 and TRBJ2-3; 9 bases are a match to TRBD2. The CDR3 has 16 amino acids. After removal of 1 base from V and 4 bases from J, the junction contained 6 bases not matched to a gene. Germline values: CDR1 KGHSH, CDR2 LQKENI. The CDR3 nucleotides are TGTGCCAGCTCACCACGGGTAGCGGGAGTCGCAGATACGCAGTATTTT. Translated: CASSPRVAGVADTQYF.